A single sample is the source of the 3 T cell receptor beta chains below, sequenced in a study of blood T cells in healthy people across ages. A J-beta primer mix and a sample-barcoded 5' primer were used in a second PCR of roughly 6 to 11 cycles. TCRdb re-called the 5' RACE reads with MiXCR, one entry per CDR3 protein. The data hold hundreds of thousands of distinct CDR3 sequences, with over 25% observed a single time. These data also formed part of another study, on T cells of mothers and their children.

Input material: blood. The receptors stem from a boy aged 2 to 10 in good health.

This chain joins TRBV14 and TRBJ2-7; 7 nucleotides align to TRBD2. J lost 9 bases, V lost 4 bases, and 12 bases had no gene match. The CDR3 totals 14 residues. Germline CDR1 SGHDN, CDR2 FVKESK. In DNA, the CDR3 is TGTGCCAGCAGCCCACGGACTAGTCGGGTGGTGCAGTACTTC. This sequence encodes CASSPRTSRVVQYF.

The V and J genes are TRBV7-9 and TRBJ1-1; TRBD1 might be the D (6 bases). The CDR3 length is 15 residues. Trimming cost V 3 bases and J 4 bases, with 15 bases left between them. Germline CDR1 is SEHNR and CDR2 is FQNEAQ (reference sequence). The chain's CDR3 is CASSFAPRGSTEAFF. The CDR3 nucleotides read TGTGCCAGCAGCTTTGCCCCCAGGGGATCCACTGAAGCTTTCTTT.

This clonotype was observed a handful of times. In DNA, the CDR3 is TGTGCCAGCAGCCCGCACAGGGACGCCCAGCCCTTCTTC. Encoded protein: CASSPHRDAQPFF. The chain has TRBV7-3 and TRBJ2-1, with D maybe TRBD1 (6 bases). V was trimmed by 5 bases and J by 16 bases, leaving 21 bases between them. Germline V gene data show CDR1 as SGHTA and CDR2 as FQGTGA. This CDR3 contains 13 residues.